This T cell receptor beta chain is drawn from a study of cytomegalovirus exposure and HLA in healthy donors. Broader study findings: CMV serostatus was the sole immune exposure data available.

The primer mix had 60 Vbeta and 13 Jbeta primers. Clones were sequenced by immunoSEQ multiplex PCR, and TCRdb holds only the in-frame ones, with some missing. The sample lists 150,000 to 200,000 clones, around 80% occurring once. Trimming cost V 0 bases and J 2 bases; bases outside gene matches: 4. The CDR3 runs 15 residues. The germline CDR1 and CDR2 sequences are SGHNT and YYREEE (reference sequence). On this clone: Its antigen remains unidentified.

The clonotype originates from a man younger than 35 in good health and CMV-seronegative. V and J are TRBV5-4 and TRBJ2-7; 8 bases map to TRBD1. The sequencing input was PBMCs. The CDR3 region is CASSLVTGGTYEQYF. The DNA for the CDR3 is TGTGCCAGCAGCTTGGTCACAGGGGGTACCTACGAGCAGTACTTC.